This T cell receptor (beta chain) stems from a study of T cell responses to AZD1222 COVID-19 vaccine. The study, taken as a whole, reports: In all cases, repertoires were sampled only after the peak T cell response.

Both about-4-week and about-12-week second-dose recipients were combined. Assay used: immunoSEQ multiplex PCR; TCRdb lists only in-frame clones, some missing. The sample has around 200,000 clones, 88% seen once. The trim removed 7 bases at V and 7 bases at J, leaving 5 bases unmatched. Germline V CDR1 and CDR2: LGHNT, FRNRAP. The CDR3 spans 13 residues. In regard to this clone: Its antigen is currently unknown.

The gene calls are TRBV12-5 and TRBJ2-2, with TRBD2 matching over 8 bases. Sequenced material: peripheral blood, taken 28 days after the second AZD1222 dose. The sequence was obtained from an adult who received the AZD1222 COVID-19 vaccine. CDR3 amino acids: CASEREFGGELFF. In DNA, the CDR3 is TGTGCTAGTGAGCGGGAGTTCGGCGGGGAGCTGTTTTTT.